A single sample gave rise to the 28 T cell receptor beta chains below, sequenced in a study of T cell responses to AZD1222 COVID-19 vaccine. The repertoire was sequenced with immunoSEQ multiplex PCR; TCRdb's copy has only in-frame clones and lacks some. This sample yields about 140,000 clones, of which roughly 90% are seen a single time; around 5% belongs to the top ten. Sequencing used peripheral blood, obtained on day 0 of AZD1222 vaccination. The receptor source for this set is an adult in good health.

V and J are TRBV4-2 and TRBJ2-5, with 9 bases that match TRBD2. With 0 bases clipped from V and 5 bases from J, the junction kept 10 bases outside the gene matches. Germline CDR1 is LGHNA and CDR2 is YNFKEQ. The CDR3 extends over 17 amino acids. Written as DNA, the CDR3 is TGTGCCAGCAGCCAAGATAAGGGGCGGGAGGGCGACGAGACCCAGTACTTC. It translates to CASSQDKGREGDETQYF.

The rearrangement uses TRBV3-1 (or the pseudogene TRBV3-2) and TRBJ2-5; TRBD2 agrees at 10 bases. The CDR3 has 17 residues. Trimming took 1 base from V and 4 from J; bases not matched to a gene: 9. Germline lookup yields CDR1 LGHDT and CDR2 YNNKEL (reference sequence). The CDR3 sequence: CASSQVYPAGGRETQYF. As DNA, the CDR3 is TGTGCCAGCAGCCAAGTTTATCCAGCGGGAGGGCGAGAGACCCAGTACTTC.

The rearrangement uses TRBV29-1 and TRBJ2-3; a possible D gene is TRBD1 (6 bases). V was trimmed by 5 bases and J by 4 bases, leaving 10 bases between them. Germline V lookup: CDR1 SQVTM, CDR2 ANQGSEA. The CDR3 has 12 amino acids. CDR3 in DNA: TGCAGCGTTAAAACAGGGTCAGATACGCAGTATTTT. Protein sequence: CSVKTGSDTQYF.

The rearrangement uses TRBV11-2 and TRBJ2-5, with a tentative D call TRBD2 (7 bases). This CDR3 contains 14 residues. Germline-derived CDR1 and CDR2 are SGHAT and FQNNGV. The germline V and J ends were trimmed by 5 bases and 8 bases, with 18 bases remaining between them. The chain's CDR3 is CASSPGGRGVTQYF. The CDR3, as DNA: TGTGCCAGCAGCCCCGGGGGGCGGGGCGTTACCCAGTACTTC.

The rearrangement uses TRBV12-5 and TRBJ2-5; possibly TRBD2 for D (6 bases). V shed 1 base and J shed 4 bases, with 10 bases lying between them. CDR1 is LGHNT and CDR2 is FRNRAP in the germline V gene. The CDR3 is 14 residues long. CDR3 sequence: CASGLGRAGETQYF. The CDR3 DNA sequence: TGTGCTAGTGGTTTGGGGAGGGCCGGAGAGACCCAGTACTTC.

The V and J genes are TRBV25-1 and TRBJ2-3, with TRBD2 matching over 8 bases. V shed 5 bases, J shed 0 bases, and the junction held 13 bases outside the gene matches. The CDR3 consists of 18 residues. The germline gives CDR1 MGHDK, CDR2 SYGVNS. The CDR3 DNA reads as TGTGCCAGCAGTAACAGCGGGAGAGGGTTGGGTAGCACAGATACGCAGTATTTT. Its translation: CASSNSGRGLGSTDTQYF.

This clone was counted once. The gene calls are TRBV6-5 and TRBJ2-1; tentative D call: TRBD2 (6 bases). CDR1 is MNHEY, CDR2 SVGAGI, per germline. The CDR3 runs to 13 residues. The V end lost 6 bases, the J end lost 4 bases, and 10 bases lay between the germline ends. This chain's CDR3 is CASSRDSYNEQFF. In DNA, the CDR3 is TGTGCCAGCAGCAGGGACTCTTACAATGAGCAGTTCTTC.

This chain links TRBV7-6 with TRBJ2-7; D possibly uses TRBD1 or TRBD2 (5 bases each). V was shortened by 5 bases and J by 3 bases, with 17 bases between the two germline ends. Germline assignment: CDR1 SGHVS and CDR2 FNYEAQ. The CDR3 spans 15 residues. The CDR3 spells CASSRRPGAGYEQYF. The CDR3 nucleotides are TGTGCCAGCAGCCGTCGGCCCGGGGCAGGCTACGAGCAGTACTTC.

This chain links TRBV18 with TRBJ1-1, with D unresolved. Trimming removed 0 bases from V and 1 base from J, with 6 bases in between. This CDR3 has 14 residues. Germline CDR1 KGHSH, CDR2 LQKENI. DNA of the CDR3: TGTGCCAGCTCACCACCGGTGGGGAACACTGAAGCTTTCTTT. It encodes CASSPPVGNTEAFF.

This chain links TRBV28 with TRBJ1-5; D gene ambiguous. The CDR3 sequence is 14 residues long. Germline CDR1 MDHEN, CDR2 SYDVKM. Trimming pared 3 bases from V and 0 bases from J, leaving 6 bases between. The CDR3 DNA is TGTGCCAGCAGTTTCTGGCATAGCAATCAGCCCCAGCATTTT. Its translation: CASSFWHSNQPQHF. Looking up the rest from reference TRBV28 and TRBJ1-5 gives the full variable domain: DVKVTQSSRYLVKRTGEKVFLECVQDMDHENMFWYRQDPGLGLRLIYFSYDVKMKEKGDIPEGYSVSREKKERFSLILESASTNQTSMYLCASSFWHSNQPQHFGDGTRLSIL.

This clone is a singleton in its sample. V is TRBV25-1 and J is TRBJ2-3; tentatively, D is TRBD1 (6 bases). The CDR3 extends over 16 amino acids. The V and J ends lost 3 bases and 1 base respectively, with 14 bases between them. Germline CDR1 MGHDK, CDR2 SYGVNS. CDR3 sequence (DNA): TGTGCCAGCAGTGAGCCTACAGGGTACGGCACAGATACGCAGTATTTT. Amino acids: CASSEPTGYGTDTQYF.

The chain combines TRBV19 with TRBJ1-1; no firm D call. The CDR3 runs to 17 residues. Germline CDR1 and CDR2: LNHDA and SQIVND (reference sequence). V lost 3 bases and J 1 base, leaving 18 bases between the germline ends. The CDR3 coding sequence is TGTGCCAGTAGTATCCTCGGACGCCGGGGAAGGAACACTGAAGCTTTCTTT. It translates to CASSILGRRGRNTEAFF.

The CDR3 loop is CASSLVRGGYGYTF. The CDR3 nucleotides read TGTGCCAGCAGCTTAGTAAGGGGCGGCTATGGCTACACCTTC. The chain links TRBV11-2 to TRBJ1-2; D perhaps matches TRBD1 (5 bases). V was pared by 1 base and J by 4 bases, with 10 bases between. The CDR3 is made up of 14 amino acids. The germline CDR1 and CDR2 sequences are SGHAT and FQNNGV.

This clone was detected once. The chain links TRBV16 to TRBJ1-1; D gene unclear. The CDR3 extends over 14 amino acids. Looked up from germline, CDR1 is KGHSY and CDR2 is FQNENV. V was clipped by 7 bases and J by 0 bases, with 12 bases between them. CDR3 in DNA: TGTGCCAGCATCGGCTCCCACCTGAACACTGAAGCTTTCTTT. Translating gives CASIGSHLNTEAFF.

This clone showed up just once. The V gene is TRBV6-2 or TRBV6-3, the J gene TRBJ1-1; D is possibly TRBD1 (5 bases). CDR1 is MNHEY, CDR2 SVGEGT, per germline. The CDR3 runs to 16 residues. V gave up 0 bases and J gave up 10 bases, with 21 bases separating them. CDR3 coding DNA: TGTGCCAGCAGTTACTCGACCTCTGGACACGGCGGAGGAGCTTTCTTT. It encodes CASSYSTSGHGGGAFF.

This chain links TRBV24-1 with TRBJ1-1, with D possibly matching TRBD1 (5 bases). V was pared by 9 bases and J by 5 bases, with 12 bases between. Germline lookup yields CDR1 KGHDR and CDR2 SFDVKD. This CDR3 has 12 amino acids. DNA of the CDR3: TGTGCCACCCAGGGACTGGGGACTGAAGCTTTCTTT. Its translation: CATQGLGTEAFF.

The J gene is TRBJ2-7, the V gene TRBV28; weak D call: TRBD1 (6 bases). The CDR3 runs 15 residues. V lost 6 bases and J 6 bases, leaving 21 bases between the germline ends. Germline assignment: CDR1 MDHEN and CDR2 SYDVKM. CDR3 residues: CASRLRGHPTGEQYF. DNA of the CDR3: TGTGCCAGCAGGTTGAGGGGACACCCAACCGGCGAGCAGTACTTC.

The rearrangement joins TRBV11-1 to TRBJ2-5, with 9 nucleotides matching TRBD2. There are 16 residues in the CDR3. Unmatched junction bases numbered 8, after V lost 5 bases and J lost 1 base. CDR1 and CDR2 from the germline V gene are SGHAT and FQDESV (reference sequence). CDR3 DNA sequence: TGTGCCAGCAGCCCCTCCAGCGGGAGGTCCCAAGAGACCCAGTACTTC. It encodes CASSPSSGRSQETQYF.

This rearrangement joins TRBV9 to TRBJ1-1, with a possible D match to TRBD1 (5 bases). The CDR3 is 15 residues long. The germline V and J ends were trimmed by 5 bases and 1 base, with 15 bases remaining between them. Germline-derived CDR1 and CDR2 are SGDLS and YYNGEE. CDR3 nucleotides: TGTGCCAGCAGTGAGGGGAGGATGGGGAACACTGAAGCTTTCTTT. Its protein is CASSEGRMGNTEAFF.

The chain links TRBV5-5 to TRBJ1-4; possibly TRBD1 for D (6 bases). Germline assignment: CDR1 SGHKS and CDR2 YYEKEE (reference sequence). V dropped 8 bases and J dropped 8 bases, with 22 bases sitting between them. CDR3 length: 15 amino acids. DNA of the CDR3: TGTGCCAGGGAACGAAACAGGGACGCTGAAGAAAAACTGTTTTTT. Translating gives CARERNRDAEEKLFF.

The genes are TRBV28 and TRBJ2-3, with 8 bases fitting TRBD2. Per germline, CDR1 MDHEN and CDR2 SYDVKM. The length of the CDR3 is 15 residues. The junction had 9 bases not matched to a gene; V was cut back by 4 bases and J by 6 bases. The CDR3: CASSWTEAGADTQYF. The DNA of the CDR3 is TGTGCCAGCAGTTGGACCGAAGCGGGAGCGGATACGCAGTATTTT.

The count of this clone is one. The chain has TRBV27 and TRBJ1-5; D ambiguous. Germline V CDR1 and CDR2: MNHEY, SMNVEV (reference sequence). The CDR3 runs 13 residues. V was cut by 3 bases and J by 8 bases, with 11 bases left in between. CDR3 loop: CASSFGGREPQHF. CDR3 nucleotides: TGTGCCAGCAGTTTCGGTGGGCGTGAGCCCCAGCATTTT.

V is TRBV4-3 and J is TRBJ2-7; 7 bases align to TRBD1. The CDR3 is 18 residues long. V dropped 1 base and J dropped 0; count of bases not matched to a gene: 12. Germline V gene sequence: CDR1 LGHNA, CDR2 YSLEER. In nucleotides, the CDR3 is TGCGCCAGCAGCCAAGGTAGCAGGGGGTCGGGACCCTCCTACGAGCAGTACTTC. It codes for CASSQGSRGSGPSYEQYF.

This chain links TRBV5-1 with TRBJ2-3; TRBD2 matches at 10 bases. The CDR3 spans 18 residues. V shed 2 bases, J shed 5 bases, and the junction held 14 bases outside the gene matches. The germline CDR1 and CDR2 sequences are SGHRS and YFSETQ. The CDR3: CASSLGPSGGNVGDTQYF. CDR3 sequence (DNA): TGCGCCAGCAGCTTAGGTCCTAGCGGGGGCAACGTCGGAGATACGCAGTATTTT.

The CDR3 nucleotides are TGTGCCAGCAGCTTATCGACTGACAGGGGACAGACCCAGTACTTC. This translates into CASSLSTDRGQTQYF. V gene TRBV7-2 combines with J gene TRBJ2-5, with 8 bases identical to TRBD1. In germline, CDR1 is SGHTA, CDR2 FQGNSA. Germline trimming cut 2 bases from V and 6 bases from J; bases unmatched to any gene: 8. The length of the CDR3 is 15 residues.

The genes are TRBV11-3 and TRBJ1-6; the match to TRBD1 covers 7 bases. Trimming cost V 5 bases and J 10 bases; bases outside gene matches: 8. Germline CDR1 SGHNT, CDR2 YENEEA. The CDR3 extends over 14 amino acids. The CDR3: CASSTGTAGSPLHF. The CDR3, as DNA: TGTGCCAGCAGCACCGGGACAGCGGGCTCACCCCTCCACTTT.

The chain has TRBV30 and TRBJ2-7, with D possibly being TRBD2 (6 bases). CDR1 and CDR2 (germline): GTSNPN, SVGIG (reference sequence). V was pared by 5 bases and J by 7 bases, with 30 bases between. CDR3 length: 17 residues. The CDR3 sequence is CAWGEGWRARSLSEQYF. The CDR3 region has the DNA TGTGCCTGGGGAGAAGGCTGGAGGGCTCGTTCCCTTTCGGAGCAGTACTTC.

The V call is TRBV23-1, the J call TRBJ2-3; 8 positions match TRBD1. TRBV23-1 is noted as an ORF with a role that remains uncertain. The length of the CDR3 is 14 residues. Losses at the gene ends were 4 bases for V and 4 bases for J; bases not matched to a gene: 4. The CDR3 loop reads CASSRGQAPDTQYF. The CDR3 DNA reads as TGCGCCAGCAGTCGGGGACAGGCGCCAGATACGCAGTATTTT.